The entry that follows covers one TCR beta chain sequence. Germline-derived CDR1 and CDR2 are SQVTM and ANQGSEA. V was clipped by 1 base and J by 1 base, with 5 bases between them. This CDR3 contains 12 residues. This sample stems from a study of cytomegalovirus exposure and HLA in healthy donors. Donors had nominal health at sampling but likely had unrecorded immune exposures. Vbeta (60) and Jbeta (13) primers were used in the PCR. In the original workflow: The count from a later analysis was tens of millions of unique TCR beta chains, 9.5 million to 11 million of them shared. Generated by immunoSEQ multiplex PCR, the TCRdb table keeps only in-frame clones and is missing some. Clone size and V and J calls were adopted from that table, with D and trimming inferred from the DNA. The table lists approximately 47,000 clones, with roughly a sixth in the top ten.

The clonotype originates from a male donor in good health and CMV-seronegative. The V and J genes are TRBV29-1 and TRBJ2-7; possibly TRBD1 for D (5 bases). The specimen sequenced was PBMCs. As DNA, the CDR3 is TGCAGCGTTGAAGGGACATCCTACGAGCAGTACTTC. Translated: CSVEGTSYEQYF.